These T cell receptor beta chains were read from a single sample in a study of blood T cell repertoires in COVID-19. The table came from immunoSEQ multiplex PCR; TCRdb's copy has only in-frame clones and leaves some out. Of a few hundred thousand clones listed, 85% to 90% are singletons. Sequenced: PBMCs or T cells enriched from blood (not recorded which). The receptors come from a woman aged 40 to 50 who had recovered from COVID-19. CDR3s include the opening cysteine and the closing phenylalanine or tryptophan. D genes are given only for firm matches. The size of a clone is reported for some rows only, either as once, few or many, or as a class for expanded clones.

D | size | J | V | CDR3 | DNA
TRBD1 | . | TRBJ2-1 | TRBV7-2 | CAGSMDRAVNEQFF | TGTGCCGGGTCGATGGACAGGGCGGTCAATGAGCAGTTCTTC
. | . | TRBJ1-5 | TRBV19 | CASSIRDRGGGNQPQHF | TGTGCCAGTAGTATCCGTGACCGAGGAGGTGGCAATCAGCCCCAGCATTTT
TRBD2 | . | TRBJ2-7 | TRBV18 | CASSPGRLATEQYF | TGTGCCAGCTCACCAGGGAGACTAGCGACCGAGCAGTACTTC
. | . | TRBJ1-5 | TRBV28 | CASTQYGGGHSNQPQHF | TGTGCCAGCACCCAATATGGGGGGGGCCATAGCAATCAGCCCCAGCATTTT
. | . | TRBJ2-1 | TRBV14 | CASSPGLRHSEQFF | TGTGCCAGCAGCCCGGGACTCAGACATAGTGAGCAGTTCTTC
TRBD2 | . | TRBJ2-2 | TRBV15 | CATSRDLGQRDEGGELFF | TGTGCCACCAGCAGAGATTTGGGGCAGCGGGACGAGGGAGGGGAGCTGTTTTTT
TRBD2 | . | TRBJ2-5 | TRBV30 | CAWSVIAGGETQYF | TGTGCCTGGAGTGTAATCGCGGGAGGTGAGACCCAGTACTTC
. | . | TRBJ1-3 | TRBV29-1 | CSVGQGSSSGNTIYF | TGCAGCGTTGGGCAGGGGTCCTCCTCTGGAAACACCATATATTTT
. | . | TRBJ1-2 | TRBV6-5 | CASSTSDRRGYTF | TGTGCCAGCAGTACCTCCGACAGGCGTGGCTACACCTTC
. | . | TRBJ1-5 | TRBV19 | CASSPTGYSNQPQHF | TGTGCCAGTAGCCCGACGGGATATAGCAATCAGCCCCAGCATTTT
. | . | TRBJ1-6 | TRBV10-1 | CAGPRSRNPLHF | TGCGCCGGCCCCAGGTCACGGAATCCCCTCCACTTT
TRBD1 | . | TRBJ1-5 | TRBV30 | CAWSVSGGRNQPQHF | TGTGCCTGGAGTGTGTCAGGGGGGCGGAATCAGCCCCAGCATTTT
TRBD1 | . | TRBJ2-1 | TRBV14 | CASSGGTGLWGFTYNEQFF | TGTGCCAGCAGCGGCGGGACAGGGCTTTGGGGGTTTACCTACAATGAGCAGTTCTTC
TRBD1 | few | TRBJ1-1 | TRBV5-1 | CASSADRANTEAFF | TGCGCCAGCAGCGCTGACAGGGCGAACACTGAAGCTTTCTTT
. | . | TRBJ1-3 | TRBV7-2 | CASSSLGSGNTIYF | TGTGCCAGCAGCTCCCTCGGCTCTGGAAACACCATATATTTT
TRBD1 | . | TRBJ1-1 | TRBV5-1 | CASSFGQVVPTEAFF | TGCGCCAGCAGCTTCGGACAGGTGGTTCCCACTGAAGCTTTCTTT
. | . | TRBJ2-3 | TRBV29-1 | CSARGLLLDTQYF | TGCAGCGCCCGGGGACTCCTATTGGATACGCAGTATTTT
. | . | TRBJ1-5 | TRBV6-6 | CASSPGHLSNQPQHF | TGTGCCAGCAGCCCGGGACATCTAAGCAATCAGCCCCAGCATTTT
TRBD1 | . | TRBJ1-1 | TRBV9 | CASSVGQGTNTEAFF | TGTGCCAGCAGCGTAGGACAGGGAACGAACACTGAAGCTTTCTTT
TRBD2 | . | TRBJ2-2 | TRBV9 | CASSWEGGELFF | TGTGCCAGCAGCTGGGAGGGAGGGGAGCTGTTTTTT
. | . | TRBJ1-2 | TRBV19 | CASSSGSFDYGYTF | TGTGCCAGTAGTTCGGGGAGCTTTGACTATGGCTACACCTTC
. | once | TRBJ2-7 | TRBV7-2 | CASSLGRGGYEQYF | TGTGCCAGCAGCTTAGGCAGGGGTGGTTACGAGCAGTACTTC
TRBD1 | few | TRBJ1-1 | TRBV10-2 | CASRDRGNTEAFF | TGCGCCAGCAGGGACAGGGGGAACACTGAAGCTTTCTTT
TRBD2 | once | TRBJ2-7 | TRBV4-2 | CASSQGQGGRAEQYF | TGTGCCAGCAGCCAAGGGCAGGGCGGGAGGGCCGAGCAGTACTTC
. | . | TRBJ1-3 | TRBV5-1 | CASSFRGLSGGNTIYF | TGCGCCAGCAGCTTCAGAGGGCTTTCTGGTGGAAACACCATATATTTT
TRBD2 | . | TRBJ2-7 | TRBV30 | CAWTRGTSGNYEQYF | TGTGCCTGGACACGCGGGACTAGCGGGAACTACGAGCAGTACTTC
. | . | TRBJ1-2 | TRBV11-2 | CASSLLPIGGSYGYTF | TGTGCCAGCAGCTTGCTCCCCATAGGGGGATCCTATGGCTACACCTTC
TRBD2 | . | TRBJ2-5 | TRBV27 | CASSDLAGAETQYF | TGTGCCAGCAGTGATCTAGCGGGAGCAGAGACCCAGTACTTC
. | once | TRBJ1-2 | TRBV10-3 | CAISEQGAAYGYTF | TGTGCCATCAGTGAGCAGGGTGCGGCCTATGGCTACACCTTC
. | few | TRBJ1-1 | TRBV5-1 | CASSSHTVGSTEAFF | TGCGCCAGCAGTTCTCACACCGTGGGGAGCACTGAAGCTTTCTTT
. | . | TRBJ2-5 | TRBV19 | CASREGYSGRETQYF | TGTGCCAGTAGGGAGGGATATAGCGGAAGGGAGACCCAGTACTTC
TRBD2 | . | TRBJ2-1 | TRBV15 | CATSQSFLAGGIVF | TGTGCCACCAGCCAATCCTTTCTAGCGGGAGGTATTGTCTTC
TRBD1 | . | TRBJ1-2 | TRBV11-3 | CASTVAGGPSYGYTF | TGTGCCAGCACCGTGGCAGGGGGGCCCTCCTATGGCTACACCTTC
TRBD1 | . | TRBJ1-1 | TRBV5-1 | CASSLGRQGPRSTEAFF | TGCGCCAGCAGCTTGGGCCGACAGGGACCCAGGAGCACTGAAGCTTTCTTT
TRBD1 | . | TRBJ1-2 | TRBV12-5 | CASGSDRGYGYTF | TGTGCTAGTGGTTCGGACAGGGGCTATGGCTACACCTTC